Here is one T cell receptor beta chain with its context. PCR was performed a second time for about 7 to 12 cycles using a sample-barcoded 5' primer and a J-beta primer mix. Tagging of each cDNA molecule was performed by a template-switch adaptor with 12 random nucleotides. TCRdb fed the 5' RACE reads into MiXCR, producing one record per CDR3 protein. The table has nearly 1 million distinct CDR3 sequences, about 53% seen once. Germline V gene sequence: CDR1 KGHSH, CDR2 LQKENI. CDR3 size: 15 residues. V lost 3 bases and J lost 2, with 13 bases in between. The sample belongs to a study of blood T cells in healthy people across ages.

This clonotype was sampled from an older woman in good health. This chain links TRBV18 with TRBJ1-2; tentatively, D is TRBD1 (5 bases). The sequencing sample was made of blood. The CDR3 sequence is CASSPSNRQNYGYTF. CDR3 DNA: TGTGCCAGCTCACCGTCAAATCGACAGAACTATGGCTACACCTTC. Full variable domain (remainder filled in from reference TRBV18 and TRBJ1-2): NAGVMQNPRHLVRRRGQEARLRCSPMKGHSHVYWYRQLPEEGLKFMVYLQKENIIDESGMPKERFSAEFPKEGPSILRIQQVVRGDSAAYFCASSPSNRQNYGYTFGSGTRLTVV.